A single sample is the source of the 27 T cell receptor beta chains below, sequenced in a study of vaccination effects on CD4 cells after COVID-19. No antigen is known for these receptors. Expansion of antigen-specific CD4+ T cells with viral peptide pools was carried out by the ViraFEST assay before sequencing. The authors isolated CD4+ T cells after ten to eleven days of culture. None of these healthy vaccinees had been infected with SARS-CoV-2 before vaccination. Sequencing was performed with immunoSEQ multiplex PCR; in TCRdb, only in-frame clones are kept and a portion is missing. The data contain approximately 30,000 clones, more than 70% of them seen just once; the ten biggest clones take up 30%. The material sequenced was CD4+ T cells from PBMCs cultured with SARS-CoV-2 spike peptides, taken before COVID-19 vaccination. The receptors shown here come from a human donor who received a COVID-19 vaccine.

By share, this clone counts as medium-sized. The chain recombines TRBV18 with TRBJ1-1; D remains unclear. CDR3 length: 14 residues. V gave up 1 base and J gave up 4 bases, with 10 bases separating them. Germline CDR1 reads KGHSH; CDR2 reads LQKENI. The DNA for the CDR3 is TGTGCCAGCTCACCACGGAAAGACGGCACTGAAGCTTTCTTT. Residues: CASSPRKDGTEAFF. The whole variable domain, remainder taken from reference TRBV18 and TRBJ1-1, is NAGVMQNPRHLVRRRGQEARLRCSPMKGHSHVYWYRQLPEEGLKFMVYLQKENIIDESGMPKERFSAEFPKEGPSILRIQQVVRGDSAAYFCASSPRKDGTEAFFGQGTRLTVV.

This chain connects TRBV6-4 to TRBJ1-5; perhaps TRBD1 as D (5 bases). Trimming took off 4 bases at V and 7 bases at J, with 8 bases between the two ends. Germline V gene data show CDR1 as MRHNA and CDR2 as SNTAGT. The CDR3 covers 12 residues. The CDR3 here is CASSVTGQPQHF. As DNA, the CDR3 is TGTGCCAGCAGTGTTACAGGACAGCCCCAGCATTTT.

This clone was seen more than once but under ten times. The V gene is TRBV5-1, the J gene TRBJ1-6; no reliable D call. Trimming removed 1 base from V and 6 bases from J, with 8 bases in between. CDR3 length: 14 residues. The germline V gene has CDR1 SGHRS and CDR2 YFSETQ. DNA for the CDR3: TGCGCCAGCAGCTTGAGTACAGTTAATTCACCCCTCCACTTT. Translation gives CASSLSTVNSPLHF.

The chain couples TRBV2 to TRBJ1-3; D is undetermined. The CDR3 totals 15 residues. Trimming stripped 2 bases from V and 0 bases from J, with 8 bases between. The V gene's germline CDR1 is SNHLY and CDR2 FYNNEI. The CDR3: CASSEQLLSGNTIYF. CDR3 coding DNA: TGTGCCAGCAGTGAACAACTGCTCTCTGGAAACACCATATATTTT.

This sequence joins TRBV9 and TRBJ1-1; D gene ambiguous. With 0 bases removed from V and 1 base from J, the gap between germline ends came to 7 bases. The CDR3 extends over 14 amino acids. Germline loops: CDR1 SGDLS, CDR2 YYNGEE. CDR3 amino acids: CASSVASANTEAFF. DNA of the CDR3: TGTGCCAGCAGCGTAGCTTCCGCGAACACTGAAGCTTTCTTT.

The V call is TRBV6-5, the J call TRBJ2-7, with D possibly matching TRBD1 (6 bases). Germline assignment: CDR1 MNHEY and CDR2 SVGAGI. This CDR3 spans 13 amino acids. Trimming left V 6 bases short and J 2 bases short, with 11 bases between. The CDR3 sequence is CASSRTGTYEQYF. Written as DNA, the CDR3 is TGTGCCAGCAGCCGCACAGGGACCTACGAGCAGTACTTC.

The genes are TRBV4-1 and TRBJ2-6; D might be TRBD1 (5 bases). V lost 6 bases and J 6 bases, leaving 15 bases between the germline ends. The CDR3 consists of 15 residues. Germline CDR1 and CDR2: MGHRA and YSYEKL. CDR3 sequence (DNA): TGCGCCAGCAGTGCAAGACAGTATGAGGCCAACGTCCTGACTTTC. Amino acid sequence: CASSARQYEANVLTF.

The genes are TRBV30 and TRBJ2-7; D may match TRBD1 or TRBD2 (6 bases each). Germline V lookup: CDR1 GTSNPN, CDR2 SVGIG (reference sequence). V was pared by 3 bases and J by 0 bases, with 12 bases between. This CDR3 has 14 amino acids. The CDR3 reads CAWSQGGSSYEQYF. CDR3 DNA sequence: TGTGCCTGGAGCCAAGGGGGGAGCTCCTACGAGCAGTACTTC.

V gene TRBV28 combines with J gene TRBJ1-2, with 7 bases lining up with TRBD1. The germline V gene encodes CDR1 MDHEN and CDR2 SYDVKM. V was clipped by 3 bases and J by 9 bases; unmatched bases: 10. The CDR3 has 14 amino acids. The DNA of the CDR3 is TGTGCCAGCAGTTTGGGCAGGGGGAGTTGGCGCTACACCTTC. Its protein is CASSLGRGSWRYTF.

The rearrangement joins TRBV23-1 to TRBJ2-3, with TRBD2 matching over 12 bases. TRBV23-1 is placed among ORFs of uncertain function. The CDR3 is made up of 21 amino acids. Trimming took 2 bases from V and 0 from J; bases not matched to a gene: 15. CDR3 in amino acids: CASSQLDRGTSGRMSTDTQYF. The CDR3 nucleotides are TGCGCCAGCAGTCAACTGGACAGGGGAACTAGCGGGAGGATGAGCACAGATACGCAGTATTTT.

In this sample, this clone turned up a few times. The genes are TRBV19 and TRBJ1-3; 8 nucleotides align to TRBD1. Germline CDR1 LNHDA, CDR2 SQIVND (reference sequence). Unmatched junction bases numbered 4, after V lost 5 bases and J lost 4 bases. The CDR3 length is 14 residues. The CDR3 is CASSPGGAGNTIYF. CDR3 nucleotides: TGTGCCAGTAGTCCAGGGGGCGCGGGAAACACCATATATTTT. Complete variable domain (other parts from reference TRBV19 and TRBJ1-3): DGGITQSPKYLFRKEGQNVTLSCEQNLNHDAMYWYRQDPGQGLRLIYYSQIVNDFQKGDIAEGYSVSREKKESFPLTVTSAQKNPTAFYLCASSPGGAGNTIYFGEGSWLTVV.

In this sample, this clone turned up a few times. The chain joins TRBV18 to TRBJ1-5, with 9 bases lining up with TRBD1. The V segment lost 2 bases and the J segment 1 base; nucleotides outside the gene matches: 3. This CDR3 region has 16 residues. Germline lookup yields CDR1 KGHSH and CDR2 LQKENI. The CDR3 loop reads CASSPGTGISNQPQHF. CDR3 coding DNA: TGTGCCAGCTCACCAGGGACAGGGATCAGCAATCAGCCCCAGCATTTT.

J is TRBJ2-1 and V is TRBV13; D perhaps matches TRBD2 (7 bases). Germline V gene sequence: CDR1 PRHDT, CDR2 FYEKMQ (reference sequence). The CDR3 runs 13 residues. Trimming took off 8 bases at V and 12 bases at J, with 20 bases between the two ends. CDR3 in DNA: TGTGCCAGCGGATTAGGGGGGGCTACCGGGCAGTTCTTC. It encodes CASGLGGATGQFF. The full variable domain, rest sourced from reference TRBV13 and TRBJ2-1, is AAGVIQSPRHLIKEKRETATLKCYPIPRHDTVYWYQQGPGQDPQFLISFYEKMQSDKGSIPDRFSAQQFSDYHSELNMSSLELGDSALYFCASGLGGATGQFFGPGTRLTVL.

This clone has just a few counts. The chain uses TRBV5-1 and TRBJ1-2, with D possibly being TRBD1 (6 bases). The germline gives CDR1 SGHRS, CDR2 YFSETQ. This CDR3 is built from 12 residues. The V end lost 0 bases, the J end lost 8 bases, and 8 bases lay between the germline ends. Here the CDR3 DNA reads TGCGCCAGCAGCTTGGAACAGGGAGGCTACACCTTC. This translates into CASSLEQGGYTF.

In DNA, the CDR3 is TGTGCCTGGTCAAGCTCTGGAAACACCATATATTTT. It specifies CAWSSSGNTIYF. V and J are TRBV30 and TRBJ1-3, with D hard to call. Per germline, CDR1 GTSNPN and CDR2 SVGIG (reference sequence). The ends were cut back, 5 bases at V and 0 bases at J, with 5 bases in the middle. The CDR3 contains 12 residues. Supplemented by reference TRBV30 and TRBJ1-3, the full variable domain reads SQTIHQWPATLVQPVGSPLSLECTVEGTSNPNLYWYRQAAGRGLQLLFYSVGIGQISSEVPQNLSASRPQDRQFILSSKKLLLSDSGFYLCAWSSSGNTIYFGEGSWLTVV.

The rearrangement joins TRBV9 to TRBJ1-2, with D unclear. V dropped 0 bases and J dropped 2 bases, with 5 bases sitting between them. Germline CDR1 SGDLS, CDR2 YYNGEE. The CDR3 loop spans 13 amino acids. CDR3 nucleotide sequence: TGTGCCAGCAGCGTAGACGGAAACTATGGCTACACCTTC. Encoded protein: CASSVDGNYGYTF.

The table lists this clone with a count of one. The chain carries TRBV24-1 and TRBJ2-1; 8 nucleotides agree with TRBD2. The CDR3 extends over 17 amino acids. Germline loops: CDR1 KGHDR, CDR2 SFDVKD. Losses at the gene ends were 2 bases for V and 1 base for J; bases not matched to a gene: 6. The CDR3 nucleotides are TGTGCCACCAGTGATTGGGTTGGCGGGAGGTCCTACAATGAGCAGTTCTTC. This sequence encodes CATSDWVGGRSYNEQFF.

This chain links TRBV27 with TRBJ2-5; D is perhaps TRBD2 (6 bases). V dropped 2 bases and J dropped 4 bases, with 14 bases sitting between them. Per germline, CDR1 MNHEY and CDR2 SMNVEV (reference sequence). There are 15 residues in the CDR3. The CDR3 here is CASSLMVTGVETQYF. Here the CDR3 DNA reads TGTGCCAGCAGTTTAATGGTAACGGGAGTAGAGACCCAGTACTTC.

The chain links TRBV20-1 to TRBJ1-5; D possibly corresponds to TRBD1 (5 bases). V shed 2 bases and J shed 6 bases, with 5 bases lying between them. The CDR3 has 11 amino acids. CDR1 DFQATT and CDR2 SNEGSKA come from the germline V gene (reference sequence). CDR3 sequence reads: CSARQGQPQHF. CDR3 bases: TGCAGTGCTAGACAGGGTCAGCCCCAGCATTTT.

V and J are TRBV20-1 and TRBJ2-5; D not resolved. Trimming left V 6 bases short and J 2 bases short, with 7 bases between. The CDR3 extends over 11 amino acids. CDR1 DFQATT and CDR2 SNEGSKA come from the germline V gene (reference sequence). This chain's CDR3 is CSAGPQETQYF. The CDR3 coding sequence is TGCAGTGCGGGTCCTCAAGAGACCCAGTACTTC.

J is TRBJ2-6 and V is TRBV29-1; D ambiguous. The CDR3 is 12 amino acids. Germline V lookup: CDR1 SQVTM, CDR2 ANQGSEA. V was clipped by 6 bases and J by 4 bases, with 7 bases between them. As DNA, the CDR3 is TGCAGCGTAGCCTCAGGGGCCAACGTCCTGACTTTC. Amino acid sequence: CSVASGANVLTF.

This clone was counted only a few times. This chain uses TRBV2 with TRBJ1-5; no clear D. Trimming cost V 6 bases and J 11 bases, with 11 bases left between them. CDR1 is SNHLY, CDR2 FYNNEI, per germline. The CDR3 spans 11 residues. CDR3 nucleotides: TGTGCCAGCAGGGCGGACGGGTCCCAGCATTTT. This translates into CASRADGSQHF.

The V call is TRBV19, the J call TRBJ2-1; D gene ambiguous. Deletions cut 3 bases from V and 3 bases from J, with 12 bases between. This CDR3 is 15 amino acids long. Germline V gene lookup returns CDR1 LNHDA and CDR2 SQIVND (reference sequence). The CDR3 sequence: CASSIGGFLYNEQFF. The CDR3, as DNA: TGTGCCAGTAGTATCGGCGGTTTTCTCTACAATGAGCAGTTCTTC.

The gene calls are TRBV19 and TRBJ1-2, with D maybe TRBD1 (6 bases). The germline CDR1 and CDR2 sequences are LNHDA and SQIVND (reference sequence). There are 14 residues in the CDR3. The germline V and J ends were trimmed by 5 bases and 3 bases, with 13 bases remaining between them. The CDR3 bases are TGTGCCAGTAGTCTTGGGGGCAGGGACTATGGCTACACCTTC. It yields the protein CASSLGGRDYGYTF. The full variable domain, rest sourced from reference TRBV19 and TRBJ1-2, is DGGITQSPKYLFRKEGQNVTLSCEQNLNHDAMYWYRQDPGQGLRLIYYSQIVNDFQKGDIAEGYSVSREKKESFPLTVTSAQKNPTAFYLCASSLGGRDYGYTFGSGTRLTVV.

J is TRBJ1-2 and V is TRBV5-4; TRBD1 might be the D (6 bases). The CDR3 totals 13 residues. Germline V CDR1 and CDR2: SGHNT, YYREEE (reference sequence). The V end lost 4 bases, the J end lost 5 bases, and 12 bases lay between the germline ends. The CDR3 loop reads CASSLDSLYGYTF. CDR3 sequence (DNA): TGTGCCAGCAGCCTGGACAGTCTATATGGCTACACCTTC.

The V and J genes are TRBV3-1 (or the pseudogene TRBV3-2) and TRBJ1-4, with D possibly being TRBD1 (5 bases). Trimming left V 0 bases short and J 8 bases short, with 19 bases between. The germline gives CDR1 LGHDT, CDR2 YNNKEL (reference sequence). The CDR3 has 17 amino acids. In nucleotides, the CDR3 is TGTGCCAGCAGCCAAGATCCGCCCAGGGTTCTGGCGGAAAAACTGTTTTTT. The encoded protein is CASSQDPPRVLAEKLFF.

V is TRBV12-3 or TRBV12-4 and J is TRBJ2-1; 7 bases are a match to TRBD2. V shed 2 bases, J shed 10 bases, and the junction held 5 bases outside the gene matches. This CDR3 contains 13 residues. The CDR3 loop reads CASSLLREREQFF. CDR3 nucleotide sequence: TGTGCCAGCAGTTTATTGCGGGAGAGGGAGCAGTTCTTC.